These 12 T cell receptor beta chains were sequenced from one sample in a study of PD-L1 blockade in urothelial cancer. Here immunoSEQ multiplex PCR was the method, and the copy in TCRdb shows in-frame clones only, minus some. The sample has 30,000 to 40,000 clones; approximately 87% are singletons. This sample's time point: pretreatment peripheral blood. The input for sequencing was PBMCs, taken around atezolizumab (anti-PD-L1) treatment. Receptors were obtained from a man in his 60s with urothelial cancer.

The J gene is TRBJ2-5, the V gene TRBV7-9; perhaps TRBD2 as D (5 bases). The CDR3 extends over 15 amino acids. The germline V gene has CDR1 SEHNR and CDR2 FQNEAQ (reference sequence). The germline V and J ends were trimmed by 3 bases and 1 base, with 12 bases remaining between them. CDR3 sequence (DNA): TGTGCCAGCAGCTTTAGGTTGAGCGGCCAAGAGACCCAGTACTTC. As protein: CASSFRLSGQETQYF.

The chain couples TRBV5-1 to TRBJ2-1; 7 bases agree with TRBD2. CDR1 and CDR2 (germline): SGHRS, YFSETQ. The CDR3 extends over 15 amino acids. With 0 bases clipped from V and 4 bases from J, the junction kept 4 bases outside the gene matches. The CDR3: CASSLVTSEYNEQFF. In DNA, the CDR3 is TGCGCCAGCAGCTTGGTAACTAGCGAATACAATGAGCAGTTCTTC.

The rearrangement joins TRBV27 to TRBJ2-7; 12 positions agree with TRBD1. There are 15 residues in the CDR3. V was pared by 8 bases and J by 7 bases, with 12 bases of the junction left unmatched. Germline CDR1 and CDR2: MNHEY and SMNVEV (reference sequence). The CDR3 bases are TGTGCCAGCGGATCCGGGACAGGGGGCGCGTGGGAGCAGTACTTC. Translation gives CASGSGTGGAWEQYF.

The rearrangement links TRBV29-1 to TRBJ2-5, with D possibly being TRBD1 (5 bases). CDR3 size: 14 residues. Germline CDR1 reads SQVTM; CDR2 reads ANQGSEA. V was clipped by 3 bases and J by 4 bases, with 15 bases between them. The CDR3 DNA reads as TGCAGCGTTGAGCCTACAGGCGGCCGAGAGACCCAGTACTTC. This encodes CSVEPTGGRETQYF.

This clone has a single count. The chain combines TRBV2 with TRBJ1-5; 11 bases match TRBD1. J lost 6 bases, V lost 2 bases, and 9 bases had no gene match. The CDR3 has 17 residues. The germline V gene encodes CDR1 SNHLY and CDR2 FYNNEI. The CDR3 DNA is TGTGCCAGCAGTGAAAGGACAGGGGGCGGGTTGGGTCAGCCCCAGCATTTT. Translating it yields CASSERTGGGLGQPQHF.

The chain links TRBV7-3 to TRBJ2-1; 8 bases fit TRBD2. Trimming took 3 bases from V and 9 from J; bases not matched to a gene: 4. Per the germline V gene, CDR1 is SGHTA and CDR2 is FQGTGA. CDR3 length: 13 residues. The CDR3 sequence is CASSFTLAAEQFF. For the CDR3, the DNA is TGTGCCAGCAGCTTCACACTAGCGGCTGAGCAGTTCTTC.

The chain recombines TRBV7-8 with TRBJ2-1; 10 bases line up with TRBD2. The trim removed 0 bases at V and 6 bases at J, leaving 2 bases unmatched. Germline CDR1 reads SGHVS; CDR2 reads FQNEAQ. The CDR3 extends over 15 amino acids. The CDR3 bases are TGTGCCAGCAGCTTAGCCCGACTAGCGGGCAATGAGCAGTTCTTC. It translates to CASSLARLAGNEQFF.

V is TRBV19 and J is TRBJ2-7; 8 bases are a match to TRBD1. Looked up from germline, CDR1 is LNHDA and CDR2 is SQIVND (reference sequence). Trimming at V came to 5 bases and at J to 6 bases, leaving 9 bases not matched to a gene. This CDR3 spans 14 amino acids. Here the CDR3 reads CASSASGQVVEQYF. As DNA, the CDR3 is TGTGCCAGTAGTGCCTCGGGACAGGTCGTCGAGCAGTACTTC.

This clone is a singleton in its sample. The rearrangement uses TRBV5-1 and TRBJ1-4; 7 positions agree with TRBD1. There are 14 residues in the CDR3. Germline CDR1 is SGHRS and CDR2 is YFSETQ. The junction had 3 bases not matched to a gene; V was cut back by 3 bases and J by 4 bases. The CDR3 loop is CASSSGQINEKLFF. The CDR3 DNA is TGCGCCAGCAGCTCGGGACAGATTAATGAAAAACTGTTTTTT.

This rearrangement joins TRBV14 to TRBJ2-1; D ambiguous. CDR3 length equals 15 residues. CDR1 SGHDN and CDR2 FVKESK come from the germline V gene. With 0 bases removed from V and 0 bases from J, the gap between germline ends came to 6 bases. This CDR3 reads CASSQELSSYNEQFF. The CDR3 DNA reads TGTGCCAGCAGCCAAGAGCTGAGCTCCTACAATGAGCAGTTCTTC.

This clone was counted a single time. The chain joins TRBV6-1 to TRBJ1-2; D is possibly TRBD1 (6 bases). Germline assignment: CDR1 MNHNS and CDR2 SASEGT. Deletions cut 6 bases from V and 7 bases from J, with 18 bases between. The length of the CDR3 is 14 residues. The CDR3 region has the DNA TGTGCCAGCAGAGGAGTACAGGGCACGCGTGGCTACACCTTC. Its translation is CASRGVQGTRGYTF.

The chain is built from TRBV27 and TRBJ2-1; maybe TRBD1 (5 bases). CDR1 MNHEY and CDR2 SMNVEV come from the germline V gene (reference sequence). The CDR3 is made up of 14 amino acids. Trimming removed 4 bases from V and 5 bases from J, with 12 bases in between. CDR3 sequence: CASSSGIVNNEQFF. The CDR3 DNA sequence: TGTGCCAGCAGTTCAGGGATAGTAAACAATGAGCAGTTCTTC.